This T cell receptor beta chain was found in a study of shared clonotypes between healthy human individuals. Looked up from germline, CDR1 is MNHNY and CDR2 is SVGAGI (reference sequence). Trimming at V came to 2 bases and at J to 4 bases, leaving 6 bases not matched to a gene. CDR3 length: 15 residues. Naive-designated CD8 cells lacked CD45RO, were positively enriched for CCR7, and omitted terminally differentiated effector memory CD45RA+ cells. The authors split each subset's genomic DNA evenly across several immunoSEQ plates. Profiled with immunoSEQ multiplex PCR; TCRdb holds only in-frame clones, not every one. Among around 2,000,000 clones listed, roughly 94% were seen once.

This chain connects TRBV6-6 to TRBJ1-2; 8 bases match TRBD1. The receptor was isolated from a man younger than 30 in good health. Source material: naive CD8+ T cells sorted from blood. CDR3 loop: CASSYITGGGYGYTF. The CDR3 nucleotides are TGTGCCAGCAGTTACATTACAGGGGGGGGCTATGGCTACACCTTC.